This TCR beta chain was documented in a study of blood T cell repertoires in COVID-19. Overall study context: Samples representing acute and convalescent COVID-19 were sourced from the United States, Italy and Spain.

Seattle patients were enrolled during active infection and followed longitudinally. The ends lost 3 bases at V and 6 bases at J; junction bases unmatched: 9. This CDR3 spans 16 amino acids. Looked up from germline, CDR1 is SGDLS and CDR2 is YYNGEE. Per the authors' pipeline: It was from reference gene primer amplification that nucleated cell counts were estimated. TCRdb's copy holds only in-frame clones and misses some; the assay was immunoSEQ multiplex PCR. Clone size and the V and J calls come from that table; the DNA yielded D and trimming. The data show approximately 75,000 clones, with approximately 80% seen just once and 6.5% to 7.5% held by the top ten.

Sequencing was performed on peripheral blood. The V and J genes are TRBV9 and TRBJ2-2; 9 bases align to TRBD1. The clonotype was recovered from a man aged 25 to 45 with COVID-19, enrolled during active disease. The CDR3 DNA is TGTGCCAGCAGCGCCCAGCCGGGACAGGGATCCGGGGAGCTGTTTTTT. The encoded protein is CASSAQPGQGSGELFF.